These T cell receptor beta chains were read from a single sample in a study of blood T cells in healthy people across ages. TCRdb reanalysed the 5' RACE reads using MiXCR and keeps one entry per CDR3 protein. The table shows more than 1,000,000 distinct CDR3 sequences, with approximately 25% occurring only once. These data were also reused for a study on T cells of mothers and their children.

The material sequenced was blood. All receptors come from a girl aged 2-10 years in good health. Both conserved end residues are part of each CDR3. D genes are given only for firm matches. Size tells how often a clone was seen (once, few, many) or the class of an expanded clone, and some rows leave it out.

TGCGCCAGCAGCCAAGATTATGGGTTGAACACTGAAGCTTTCTTT	CASSQDYGLNTEAFF	NA	NA	TRBV4-3	TRBJ1-1
TGTGCCAGCAGCAACCAAGGGGGGAACATTCGGTACTTC	CASSNQGGNIRYF	NA	NA	TRBV21-1	TRBJ2-4
TGTGCCAGCAGTTTTTTAGGGTACAAGTCCTACGAGCAGTACTTC	CASSFLGYKSYEQYF	NA	NA	TRBV27	TRBJ2-7
TGCGCCAGCAGTTATCTTCCGAGCTCCTACAATGAGCAGTTCTTC	CASSYLPSSYNEQFF	NA	NA	TRBV5-1	TRBJ2-1
TGTGCCAGCAGTTTATTGGGGGGGATTTACTATGGCTACACCTTC	CASSLLGGIYYGYTF	NA	few	TRBV28	TRBJ1-2
TGTGCCAGCAGCCCCGACGTTGACAGGGTCAAGGAGACCCAGTACTTC	CASSPDVDRVKETQYF	TRBD1	NA	TRBV7-9	TRBJ2-5
TGTGCCAGCAGCGTAGTGAGCCACCCTCAAGAGACCCAGTACTTC	CASSVVSHPQETQYF	NA	NA	TRBV9	TRBJ2-5
TGCAGCGTTTCCCGGATGAGCACAGATACGCAGTATTTT	CSVSRMSTDTQYF	NA	few	TRBV29-1	TRBJ2-3
TGTGCCAGCAGCTTATTGGGGGAGGAATACAATGAGCAGTTCTTC	CASSLLGEEYNEQFF	NA	few	TRBV7-2	TRBJ2-1
TGCGCCAGCAGTTTCAGCCTCGTTTGGCTTGAAGCTTTCTTT	CASSFSLVWLEAFF	NA	few	TRBV28	TRBJ1-1
TGCGCCAGCGGGGATAGCGGCCTAACAGATACGCAGTATTTT	CASGDSGLTDTQYF	NA	NA	TRBV4-1	TRBJ2-3
TGTGCCAGTAGTTGGTCAGCGGACTTTCTCTACGAGCAGTACTTC	CASSWSADFLYEQYF	NA	NA	TRBV19	TRBJ2-7
TGTGCCAGCATCAAAGTTACGCCTGGAGAGACCCAGTACTTC	CASIKVTPGETQYF	NA	NA	TRBV12-3/TRBV12-4	TRBJ2-5
TGTGCCAGCAGTGATACCAAGCTGGAAGCTTTCTTT	CASSDTKLEAFF	NA	NA	TRBV6-5	TRBJ1-1
TGTGCCACCGATGACAGACTCAACCAAGAGACCCAGTACTTC	CATDDRLNQETQYF	NA	NA	TRBV15	TRBJ2-5
TGTGCCAGCAGCCTGCAGCGGGGAACATACAATGAGCAGTTCTTC	CASSLQRGTYNEQFF	TRBD2	few	TRBV9	TRBJ2-1
TGCAGTGCTAGAGATCTGCAAAGACCTTCCTACGAGCAGTACTTC	CSARDLQRPSYEQYF	NA	NA	TRBV20-1	TRBJ2-7
TGTGCCAGCAGCGCTCCCCAAGCGGGACGGGCAAACAATGAGCGGTTCTTC	CASSAPQAGRANNERFF	TRBD2	few	TRBV7-3	TRBJ2-1
TGCAGTGCTAGTTTTAACCGACAGGACTTTGGATATGGCTACACCTTC	CSASFNRQDFGYGYTF	NA	NA	TRBV20-1	TRBJ1-2
TGTGCCAGCAGTGAAGACTGGATTCTTCTGCAAGCTTTCTTT	CASSEDWILLQAFF	NA	NA	TRBV6-1	TRBJ1-1
TGTGCCAGCAGTTTATATCTCATCGGAAGTCCCGGTGAAGCTTTCTTT	CASSLYLIGSPGEAFF	NA	few	TRBV12-3/TRBV12-4	TRBJ1-1
TGTGCCAGCAGCGTAGGAAGTGACACTGAAGCTTTCTTT	CASSVGSDTEAFF	NA	NA	TRBV9	TRBJ1-1
TGCGCCAGCAGCCCCCTTGAGGGGACTAGTCGTAATGAGCAGTTCTTC	CASSPLEGTSRNEQFF	TRBD2	NA	TRBV5-1	TRBJ2-1